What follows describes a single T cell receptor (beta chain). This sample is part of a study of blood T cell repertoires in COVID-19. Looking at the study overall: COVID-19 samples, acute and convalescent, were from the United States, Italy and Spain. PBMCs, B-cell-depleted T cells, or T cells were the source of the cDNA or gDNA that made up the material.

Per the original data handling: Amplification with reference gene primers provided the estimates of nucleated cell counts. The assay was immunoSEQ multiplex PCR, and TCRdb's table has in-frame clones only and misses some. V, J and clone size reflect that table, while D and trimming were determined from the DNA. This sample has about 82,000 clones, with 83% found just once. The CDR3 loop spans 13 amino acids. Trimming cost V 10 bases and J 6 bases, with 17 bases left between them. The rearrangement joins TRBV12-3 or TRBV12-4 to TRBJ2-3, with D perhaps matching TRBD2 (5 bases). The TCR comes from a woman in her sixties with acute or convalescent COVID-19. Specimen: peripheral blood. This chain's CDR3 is CATTRSGVDTQYF. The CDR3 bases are TGTGCCACTACAAGATCCGGGGTCGATACGCAGTATTTT.